The rows below give T cell receptor beta chains drawn from one sample of a study of blood T cell repertoires in COVID-19. TCRdb's table, derived via immunoSEQ multiplex PCR, lists solely in-frame clones and lacks some. Of roughly 130,000 clones in the sample, 84% were seen once. Sequenced input: peripheral blood. Receptors originate from a man aged 25 to 45 with COVID-19, enrolled during active disease. Each CDR3 is given with its conserved first and last residue. The order of the fields is J gene, clone size, V gene, D gene, CDR3 protein, CDR3 DNA. The D gene is left open where the match is weak. Clone size appears in some rows only: once, few, many, or a class for an expanded clone.

>TRBJ2-5|-|TRBV7-2|-
CASSLLASPRETQYF
TGTGCCAGCAGCTTGCTAGCGAGCCCAAGGGAGACCCAGTACTTC
>TRBJ1-5|-|TRBV6-2/TRBV6-3|-
CASSYSYNSNQPQHF
TGTGCCAGCAGTTACTCCTATAATAGCAATCAGCCCCAGCATTTT
>TRBJ2-1|-|TRBV25-1|TRBD2
CASGGTSDYNEQFF
TGTGCCAGCGGGGGGACTAGCGACTACAATGAGCAGTTCTTC
>TRBJ1-2|few|TRBV6-4|-
CASSDSWSFGEIRGYTF
TGTGCCAGCAGTGACTCTTGGAGTTTCGGGGAAATTCGAGGCTACACCTTC
>TRBJ2-2|many|TRBV7-3|-
CASTTAGPPNTGELFF
TGTGCCAGCACCACAGCAGGCCCCCCGAACACCGGGGAGCTGTTTTTT
>TRBJ1-1|once|TRBV19|-
CASREVGQNTEAFF
TGTGCCAGCCGTGAGGTGGGTCAGAACACTGAAGCTTTCTTT
>TRBJ2-5|-|TRBV14|TRBD2
CASSLTSTSGETQYF
TGTGCCAGCAGTCTGACCTCGACTAGCGGAGAGACCCAGTACTTC
>TRBJ2-7|-|TRBV5-6|-
CASSLSPGGEYEQYF
TGTGCCAGCAGCTTGTCGCCAGGAGGGGAGTACGAGCAGTACTTC
>TRBJ2-7|-|TRBV30|TRBD2
CAWSPGTTEQYF
TGTGCCTGGAGCCCAGGGACTACCGAGCAGTACTTC
>TRBJ1-2|-|TRBV30|-
CACPRQANYGYTF
TGTGCCTGTCCCAGACAGGCAAACTATGGCTACACCTTC
>TRBJ1-2|-|TRBV5-6|TRBD1
CASSQETGNYGYTF
TGTGCCAGCAGCCAAGAGACAGGGAACTATGGCTACACCTTC
>TRBJ2-1|-|TRBV2|-
CASKVPERNSDRFKQFF
TGTGCCAGCAAGGTCCCCGAGCGGAACTCCGATAGATTCAAGCAGTTCTTC
>TRBJ2-6|-|TRBV23-1|TRBD1
CASSHSGQGTGANVLTF
TGCGCCAGCAGTCACTCGGGACAGGGGACCGGGGCCAACGTCCTGACTTTC
>TRBJ1-3|-|TRBV6-5|TRBD1
CATTGRVGNTIYF
TGTGCCACGACAGGGCGGGTCGGAAACACCATATATTTT
>TRBJ1-1|-|TRBV9|TRBD1
CASSGDSVTTEAFF
TGTGCCAGCAGTGGGGACAGCGTCACGACTGAAGCTTTCTTT
>TRBJ2-5|-|TRBV18|-
CASSPPRETQYF
TGTGCCAGCTCACCACCCCGGGAGACCCAGTACTTC
>TRBJ2-1|-|TRBV5-1|TRBD1
CASTRGLNEQFF
TGCGCCAGCACTAGGGGGCTCAATGAGCAGTTCTTC
>TRBJ1-5|once|TRBV19|-
CASSSQDSGQPQHF
TGTGCCAGTAGTTCACAGGATTCAGGTCAGCCCCAGCATTTT
>TRBJ1-1|-|TRBV6-5|-
CASWGGMNTEAFF
TGTGCCAGCTGGGGGGGTATGAACACTGAAGCTTTCTTT
>TRBJ2-7|few|TRBV19|-
CASSIEGAGNHEQYF
TGTGCCAGTAGTATAGAGGGGGCAGGGAACCACGAGCAGTACTTC
>TRBJ1-1|-|TRBV7-8|TRBD1
CASSSSGTANTEAFF
TGTGCCAGCAGCTCGTCCGGGACAGCGAACACTGAAGCTTTCTTT
>TRBJ1-3|once|TRBV6-5|-
CASSYSFTQSGNTIYF
TGTGCCAGCAGTTACTCGTTTACCCAGTCTGGAAACACCATATATTTT
>TRBJ2-5|-|TRBV7-6|-
CASSPQGETQYF
TGTGCCAGCAGCCCCCAGGGAGAGACCCAGTACTTC
>TRBJ2-7|-|TRBV11-3|TRBD1
CASSWAGTGAYEQYF
TGTGCCAGCAGCTGGGCCGGGACAGGGGCCTACGAGCAGTACTTC
>TRBJ1-3|-|TRBV7-2|-
CASSLGYSSGNTIYF
TGTGCCAGCAGCTTAGGCTACAGCTCTGGAAACACCATATATTTT
>TRBJ2-1|-|TRBV27|-
CASSRLRDGGDNEQFF
TGTGCCAGCAGTAGACTCAGGGACGGAGGGGACAATGAGCAGTTCTTC
>TRBJ1-5|-|TRBV19|TRBD1
CASKLGQGNQPQHF
TGTGCCAGTAAGCTGGGACAGGGTAATCAGCCCCAGCATTTT
>TRBJ2-1|few|TRBV6-6|TRBD2
CASSRRTSGGYNEQFF
TGTGCCAGCAGCCGACGTACTAGCGGGGGGTACAATGAGCAGTTCTTC